A single sample is the source of the 19 T cell receptor beta chains below, sequenced in a study of regulatory T cells in long-lasting Graves disease. Investigators prepared the TCR beta libraries by applying iRepertoire HTBI primers and Arm-PCR of CDR3 regions. From the multiplex PCR reads, TCRdb called clonotypes with MiXCR, one entry per CDR3 protein. Among 680,000 or so distinct CDR3 sequences listed, roughly 15% were seen once. Time point in this sample: newly diagnosed GD, antithyroid drugs for less than 3 months. Extracted RNA from PBMCs served as the source of the TCR library. These same data were also listed under a study on T cells in Graves' hyperthyroidism and ophthalmopathy.

The sample consisted of peripheral blood mononuclear cells (PBMCs), taken at new diagnosis, from a patient treated with antithyroid drugs. Source of these receptors: a woman aged 25 to 39 with Graves disease.

This clonotype was seen repeatedly, ten times or more. The V call is TRBV12-3 or TRBV12-4, the J call TRBJ2-5; D call uncertain. V was trimmed by 6 bases and J by 2 bases, leaving 10 bases between them. This CDR3 contains 13 residues. The chain's CDR3 is CASSFRGQETQYF. The CDR3 nucleotides read TGTGCCAGCAGCTTTCGTGGACAAGAGACCCAGTACTTC.

The table lists this clonotype with many counts. CDR3: CASSPFERWGEQYF. The CDR3 DNA follows: TGTGCCAGCAGCCCTTTCGAGCGATGGGGCGAGCAGTACTTC. This chain uses TRBV28 with TRBJ2-7, with D uncertain. Per the germline V gene, CDR1 is MDHEN and CDR2 is SYDVKM. CDR3 length: 14 amino acids. Trimming shortened V by 6 bases and J by 6 bases, and 18 bases separated the two germline ends.

In this sample, this clonotype turned up a few times. The chain links TRBV18 to TRBJ1-5; D is perhaps TRBD1 (5 bases). CDR3 length: 15 residues. V lost 2 bases, J lost 2 bases, and 10 bases lay in between. Germline V gene lookup returns CDR1 KGHSH and CDR2 LQKENI. The CDR3 nucleotides read TGTGCCAGCTCACCAGGGGCCGGGGGCAATCAGCCCCAGCATTTT. It is translated as CASSPGAGGNQPQHF. Based on the CDR3 plus reference TRBV18 and TRBJ1-5, the full variable domain is NAGVMQNPRHLVRRRGQEARLRCSPMKGHSHVYWYRQLPEEGLKFMVYLQKENIIDESGMPKERFSAEFPKEGPSILRIQQVVRGDSAAYFCASSPGAGGNQPQHFGDGTRLSIL.

This clonotype was seen ten or more times. This rearrangement joins TRBV18 to TRBJ2-7, with 9 bases identical to TRBD2. V shed 5 bases and J 0 bases; nucleotides not matched to a gene: 2. CDR3 length: 14 residues. The V gene's germline CDR1 is KGHSH and CDR2 LQKENI. For the CDR3, the DNA is TGTGCCAGCTCAGCGGGAGGGAGCTCCTACGAGCAGTACTTC. Translation: CASSAGGSSYEQYF.

This clonotype was found many times. The chain links TRBV10-3 to TRBJ2-7; 14 bases map to TRBD2. This CDR3 contains 16 residues. Looked up from germline, CDR1 is ENHRY and CDR2 is SYGVKD. V lost 4 bases, J lost 5 bases, and 7 bases stayed unmatched. The CDR3 bases are TGTGCCATCAGTGGGGGACTAGCGGGAGTGTCCCACGAGCAGTACTTC. Its protein is CAISGGLAGVSHEQYF.

The chain joins TRBV27 to TRBJ1-5; 8 bases map to TRBD1. In germline, CDR1 is MNHEY, CDR2 SMNVEV (reference sequence). This CDR3 is built from 17 residues. Losses at the gene ends were 0 bases for V and 5 bases for J; bases not matched to a gene: 9. The CDR3 nucleotides read TGTGCCAGCAGTTTATCGCCTTGGACAGGGTCAGATCAGCCCCAGCATTTT. Residues: CASSLSPWTGSDQPQHF.

This clonotype appeared many times. The chain couples TRBV7-2 to TRBJ2-3; tentatively, D is TRBD2 (6 bases). The CDR3 is made up of 14 amino acids. The germline V and J ends were trimmed by 5 bases and 2 bases, with 11 bases remaining between them. In germline, CDR1 is SGHTA, CDR2 FQGNSA. The CDR3 nucleotides are TGTGCCAGCAGCCTTCGGACTAACACAGATACGCAGTATTTT. It encodes CASSLRTNTDTQYF.

This clonotype was seen repeatedly, ten times or more. At one boundary the junction diverges from the germline segment, which might be a read error. This chain's CDR3 is CASSVDSTDTQYF. CDR3 in DNA: TGTGCCAGCAGTGTCGACAGCACAGATACGCAGTATTTT. This chain connects TRBV5-1 to TRBJ2-3; D unresolved. The CDR3 has 13 amino acids. The V gene's germline CDR1 is SGHRS and CDR2 YFSETQ. Full variable domain (outside the CDR3, taken from reference TRBV5-1 and TRBJ2-3): KAGVTQTPRYLIKTRGQQVTLSCSPISGHRSVSWYQQTPGQGLQFLFEYFSETQRNKGNFPGRFSGRQFSNSRSEMNVSTLELGDSALYLCASSVDSTDTQYFGPGTRLTVL.

The chain couples TRBV20-1 to TRBJ2-3, with D perhaps given as TRBD1 or TRBD2 (5 bases each). V was shortened by 3 bases and J by 3 bases, with 16 bases between the two germline ends. Germline-derived CDR1 and CDR2 are DFQATT and SNEGSKA (reference sequence). The CDR3 has 15 amino acids. CDR3 DNA sequence: TGCAGTGCTAGTGATTGGGCAGGGAGTACAGATACGCAGTATTTT. This gives the protein CSASDWAGSTDTQYF.

This clonotype has a count of ten or more. This sequence joins TRBV6-1 and TRBJ2-2; 15 bases are a match to TRBD2. The CDR3 is made up of 17 amino acids. The junction had 8 bases not matched to a gene; V was cut back by 5 bases and J by 7 bases. Germline V gene sequence: CDR1 MNHNS, CDR2 SASEGT. CDR3 DNA: TGTGCCAGCAGTAAACTTGGACTAGCGGGAGGGCTCGGGGAGCTGTTTTTT. This sequence encodes CASSKLGLAGGLGELFF.

V gene TRBV27 combines with J gene TRBJ1-6; D is perhaps TRBD1 (5 bases). There are 15 residues in the CDR3. Germline CDR1 reads MNHEY; CDR2 reads SMNVEV (reference sequence). V shed 3 bases and J shed 10 bases, with 16 bases lying between them. This chain's CDR3 is CASSFESSRASPLHF. The CDR3, as DNA: TGTGCCAGCAGTTTTGAAAGTTCCAGGGCATCACCCCTCCACTTT.

This clonotype was observed a handful of times. The rearrangement joins TRBV28 to TRBJ2-7, with a weak D call TRBD2 (6 bases). This CDR3 is 15 amino acids long. Germline lookup yields CDR1 MDHEN and CDR2 SYDVKM. V was trimmed by 6 bases and J by 0 bases, leaving 15 bases between them. CDR3 amino acids: CASRGRHLGSYEQYF. As DNA, the CDR3 is TGTGCCAGCAGGGGGAGGCACCTTGGCTCCTACGAGCAGTACTTC.

On this clonotype: A far larger clone is off by one base, so a read error is likely. The J gene is TRBJ2-7, the V gene TRBV29-1, with D perhaps TRBD1 or TRBD2 (5 bases each). The end of the DNA aligns better with TRBJ2-5, so the J call may be wrong. Germline V CDR1 and CDR2: SQVTM, ANQGSEA. The CDR3 is 12 amino acids. CDR3 sequence (DNA): TGCAGCGCCGAGCGGACACGAGAGACCCAGTACTTC. This codes for CSAERTRETQYF.

This clonotype was counted between two and nine times. The J gene is TRBJ2-2, the V gene TRBV10-3; no clear D. V was pared by 11 bases and J by 7 bases, with 11 bases between. CDR1 and CDR2 from the germline V gene are ENHRY and SYGVKD. The CDR3 is made up of 11 amino acids. The chain's CDR3 is CAAGPYGELFF. The CDR3 coding sequence is TGTGCCGCCGGGCCTTACGGGGAGCTGTTTTTT.

This clonotype was observed a handful of times. The chain employs TRBV25-1 and TRBJ1-1; maybe TRBD1 (6 bases). Germline V lookup: CDR1 MGHDK, CDR2 SYGVNS. The length of the CDR3 is 14 residues. V lost 4 bases and J 5 bases, leaving 14 bases between the germline ends. The CDR3 sequence: CASSAEGGTTEAFF. DNA for the CDR3: TGTGCCAGCAGTGCAGAAGGGGGAACGACTGAAGCTTTCTTT.

This clonotype was observed many times. The chain is built from TRBV7-2 and TRBJ2-7; 9 bases line up with TRBD2. CDR1 SGHTA and CDR2 FQGNSA come from the germline V gene. The trim removed 5 bases at V and 5 bases at J, leaving 7 bases unmatched. The CDR3 spans 14 residues. The CDR3 sequence is CASSRIAGADEQYF. For the CDR3, the DNA is TGTGCCAGCAGCCGGATAGCGGGAGCTGACGAGCAGTACTTC.

A few counts support this clonotype. The chain employs TRBV6-1 and TRBJ1-4; 11 bases match TRBD1. J lost 6 bases, V lost 6 bases, and 6 bases had no gene match. Germline CDR1 is MNHNS and CDR2 is SASEGT. This CDR3 spans 15 amino acids. CDR3 protein: CASRLGQGVYEKLFF. The CDR3 DNA is TGTGCCAGCAGATTGGGACAGGGGGTTTATGAAAAACTGTTTTTT.

This clonotype was observed at least ten times. The DNA of the CDR3 is TGTGCCACCAGTGATTCGACGACTTCCACAGATACGCAGTATTTT. Its translation: CATSDSTTSTDTQYF. V and J are TRBV24-1 and TRBJ2-3; D not resolved. Germline V gene data show CDR1 as KGHDR and CDR2 as SFDVKD. V was clipped by 2 bases and J by 2 bases, with 10 bases between them. The CDR3 length is 15 residues.

On this clonotype itself: One junction end does not reproduce the germline sequence, and a read error may be involved. The J gene is TRBJ1-1, the V gene TRBV18; D ambiguous. The CDR3 has 17 residues. Germline lookup yields CDR1 KGHSH and CDR2 LQKENI. The CDR3 DNA reads TGCGCCAGCTCACCTGGGATCAGGCGGGTCCGGAACACTGAAGCTTTCTTT. Protein: CASSPGIRRVRNTEAFF.